This T cell receptor beta chain was identified during a study of blood T cell repertoires in COVID-19. Study at large: Acute and convalescent COVID-19 specimens originated in the United States, Italy and Spain. PBMCs, B-cell-depleted T cells, or T cells were the source of the cDNA or gDNA that made up the material.

Under the authors' procedure: Nucleated cell number was recorded as an estimate derived from reference gene primer amplification. The repertoire was sequenced with immunoSEQ multiplex PCR; TCRdb's copy has only in-frame clones and lacks some. V, J and clone size derive from that table, while D and trimming were established from the DNA sequence. Among 170,000 or so clones listed, approximately 81% were seen once. The trim removed 4 bases at V and 1 base at J, leaving 9 bases unmatched. CDR3 length equals 17 residues. In germline, CDR1 is SGHRS, CDR2 YFSETQ. The sample consisted of peripheral blood. The receptor was isolated from a young man with active or convalescent COVID-19. V and J are TRBV5-1 and TRBJ2-3, with 10 bases aligning to TRBD1. CDR3: CASSLRGQGRGTDTQYF. In nucleotides, the CDR3 is TGCGCCAGCAGCCTGAGGGGACAGGGGCGGGGCACAGATACGCAGTATTTT.